Shown below are 4 T cell receptor beta chains from a single sample sequenced in a study of T cell changes during pregnancy in multiple sclerosis (dated by TCRdb to between 2018 and 2021). The library was built by means of the immunoSEQ multiplex PCR assay. The table comes from immuneACCESS by way of TCRdb, which keeps in-frame sequences with V and J called. Part of the clones is missing from these tables; in studies checked, under half for an unresolved V gene and the rest for unknown reasons. This sample holds around 50,000 clones; about 92% were observed only once. In total, the top ten clones hold approximately 0.62% of the sample. Sequenced material: CD4+ T cells from peripheral blood mononuclear cells, taken in the third trimester of pregnancy. Every receptor here comes from a female donor with multiple sclerosis, enrolled in a pregnancy study.

The chain employs TRBV21-1 and TRBJ1-2; the D call in the table, TRBD1, was not verified against the DNA. TRBV21-1 constitutes a pseudogene. The CDR3 runs 14 residues. The CDR3 DNA is TGTGCCAGCAGCAAAGTACAGGGGAACTATGGCTACACCTTC. It translates to CASSKVQGNYGYTF.

The rearrangement uses TRBV6-1 and TRBJ2-3; D is uncertain. The CDR3 loop spans 15 amino acids. Germline CDR1 MNHNS, CDR2 SASEGT. The ends were cut back, 1 base at V and 5 bases at J, with 13 bases in the middle. CDR3 nucleotide sequence: TGTGCCAGCAGTGAAGTTCCCCTCCCGAGAGATACGCAGTATTTT. Encoded protein: CASSEVPLPRDTQYF.

The chain recombines TRBV6-1 with TRBJ2-7; D is possibly TRBD1 (6 bases). Germline V gene data show CDR1 as MNHNS and CDR2 as SASEGT. V lost 6 bases and J lost 6, with 15 bases in between. This CDR3 region has 13 residues. CDR3 sequence reads: CASRHIQGAEQYF. CDR3 coding DNA: TGTGCCAGCAGACACATACAGGGCGCCGAGCAGTACTTC.

CDR3 coding DNA: TGTGCCAGCAGTTACGGAGGGTACTCCTACGAGCAGTACTTC. Encoded protein: CASSYGGYSYEQYF. This chain uses TRBV6-6 with TRBJ2-7, with D possibly matching TRBD2 (6 bases). Germline CDR1 and CDR2: MNHNY and SVGAGI (reference sequence). The length of the CDR3 is 14 residues. V lost 2 bases, J lost 0 bases, and 8 bases lay in between.